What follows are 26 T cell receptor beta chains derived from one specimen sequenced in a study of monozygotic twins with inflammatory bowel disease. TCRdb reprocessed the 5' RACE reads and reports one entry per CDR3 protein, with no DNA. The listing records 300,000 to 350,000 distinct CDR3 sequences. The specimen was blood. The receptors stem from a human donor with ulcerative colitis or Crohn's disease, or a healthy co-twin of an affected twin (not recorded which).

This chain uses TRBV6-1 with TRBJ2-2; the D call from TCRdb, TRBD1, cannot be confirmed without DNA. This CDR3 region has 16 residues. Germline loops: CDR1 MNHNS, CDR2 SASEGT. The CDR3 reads CTSTLGRGRNTGELFF.

The CDR3 here is CATSRGLERSYNEQFF. V is TRBV15 and J is TRBJ2-1; the D call of TRBD2 rests on TCRdb alone, since no DNA is present to check it. The CDR3 loop spans 16 amino acids. CDR1 and CDR2 from the germline V gene are LNHNV and YYDKDF (reference sequence).

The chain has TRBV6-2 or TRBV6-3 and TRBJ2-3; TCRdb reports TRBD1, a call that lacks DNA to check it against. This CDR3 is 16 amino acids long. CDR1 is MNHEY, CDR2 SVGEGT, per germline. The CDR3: CASSYSGRGPTDTQYF.

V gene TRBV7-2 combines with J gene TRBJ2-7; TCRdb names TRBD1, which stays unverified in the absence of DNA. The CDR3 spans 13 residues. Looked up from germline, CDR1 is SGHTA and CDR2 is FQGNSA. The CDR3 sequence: CASSLVGRGEQYF.

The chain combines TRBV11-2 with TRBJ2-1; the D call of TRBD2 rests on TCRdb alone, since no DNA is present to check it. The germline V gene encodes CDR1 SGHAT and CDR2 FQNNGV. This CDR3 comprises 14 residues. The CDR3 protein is CASSETGLINEQFF.

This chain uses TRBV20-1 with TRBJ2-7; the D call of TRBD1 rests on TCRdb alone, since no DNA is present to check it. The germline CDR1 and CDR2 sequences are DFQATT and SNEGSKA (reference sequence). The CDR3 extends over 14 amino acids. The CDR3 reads CSAGQFLGTYEQYF.

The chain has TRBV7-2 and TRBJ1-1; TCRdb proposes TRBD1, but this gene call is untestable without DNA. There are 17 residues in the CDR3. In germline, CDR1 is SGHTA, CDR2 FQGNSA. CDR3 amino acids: CAIQSPGTGNRYFEAFF.

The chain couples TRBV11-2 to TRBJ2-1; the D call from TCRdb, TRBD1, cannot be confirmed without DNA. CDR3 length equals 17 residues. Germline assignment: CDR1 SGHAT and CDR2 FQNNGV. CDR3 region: CASSSMGGLVAGNEQFF.

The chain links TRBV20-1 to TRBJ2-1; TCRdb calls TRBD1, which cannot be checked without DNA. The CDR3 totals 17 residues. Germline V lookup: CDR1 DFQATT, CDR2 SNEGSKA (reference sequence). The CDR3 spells CSASPPLAGVPYNEQFF.

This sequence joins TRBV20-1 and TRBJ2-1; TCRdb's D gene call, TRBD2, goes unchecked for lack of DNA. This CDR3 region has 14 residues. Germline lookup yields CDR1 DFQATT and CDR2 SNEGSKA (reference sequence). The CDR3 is CSTTGTTVGVEQFF.

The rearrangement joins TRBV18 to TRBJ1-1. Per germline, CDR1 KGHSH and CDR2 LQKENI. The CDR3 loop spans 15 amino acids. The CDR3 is CASSQSGTTNTEAFF.

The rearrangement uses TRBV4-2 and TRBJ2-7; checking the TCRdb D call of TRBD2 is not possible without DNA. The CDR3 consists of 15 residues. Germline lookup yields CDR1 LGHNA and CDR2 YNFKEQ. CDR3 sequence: CASSQTGTSDLEQYF.

CDR3: CASSPKQGPEAFF. V is TRBV18 and J is TRBJ1-1; the D gene TCRdb calls, TRBD1, cannot be checked with no DNA. CDR3 length: 13 amino acids. Germline loops: CDR1 KGHSH, CDR2 LQKENI.

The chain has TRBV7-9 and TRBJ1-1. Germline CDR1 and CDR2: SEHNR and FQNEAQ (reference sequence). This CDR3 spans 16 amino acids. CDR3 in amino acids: CASSLGVQVGDTEAFF.

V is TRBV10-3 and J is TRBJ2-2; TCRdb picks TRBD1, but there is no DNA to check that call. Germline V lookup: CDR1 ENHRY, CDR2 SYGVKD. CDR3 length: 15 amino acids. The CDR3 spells CAISDEGQEAGELFF.

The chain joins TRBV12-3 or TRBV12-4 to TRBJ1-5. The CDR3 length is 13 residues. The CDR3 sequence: CASSLDDNQPQHF.

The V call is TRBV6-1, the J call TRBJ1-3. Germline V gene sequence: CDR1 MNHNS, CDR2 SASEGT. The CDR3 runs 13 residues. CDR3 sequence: CATGDRSGNTIYF.

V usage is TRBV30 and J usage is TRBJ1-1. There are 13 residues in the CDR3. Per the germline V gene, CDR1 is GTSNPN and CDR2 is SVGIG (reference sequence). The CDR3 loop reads CAWATSANTEAFF.

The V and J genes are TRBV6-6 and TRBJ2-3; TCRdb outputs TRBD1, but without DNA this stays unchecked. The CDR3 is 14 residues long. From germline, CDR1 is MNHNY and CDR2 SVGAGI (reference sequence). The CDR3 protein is CACVGGDGTDTQYF.

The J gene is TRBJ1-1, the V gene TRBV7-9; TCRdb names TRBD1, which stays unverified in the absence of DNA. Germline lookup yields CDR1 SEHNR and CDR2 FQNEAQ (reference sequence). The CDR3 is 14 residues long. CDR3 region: CASSLRGQNTEAFF.

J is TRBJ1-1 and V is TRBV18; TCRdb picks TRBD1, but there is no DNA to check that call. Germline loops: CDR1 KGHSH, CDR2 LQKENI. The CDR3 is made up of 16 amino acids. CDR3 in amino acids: CASSPRQGSMNTEAFF. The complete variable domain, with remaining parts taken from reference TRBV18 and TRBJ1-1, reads NAGVMQNPRHLVRRRGQEARLRCSPMKGHSHVYWYRQLPEEGLKFMVYLQKENIIDESGMPKERFSAEFPKEGPSILRIQQVVRGDSAAYFCASSPRQGSMNTEAFFGQGTRLTVV.

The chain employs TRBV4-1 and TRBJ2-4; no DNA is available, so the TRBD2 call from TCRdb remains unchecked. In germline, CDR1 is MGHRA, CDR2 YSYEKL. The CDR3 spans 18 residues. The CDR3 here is CASSPGLATGLAKNIQYF.

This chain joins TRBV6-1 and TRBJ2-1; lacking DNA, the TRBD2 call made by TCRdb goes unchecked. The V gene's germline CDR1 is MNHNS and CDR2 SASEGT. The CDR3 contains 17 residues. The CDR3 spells CASSPFLQRGDYNEQFF.

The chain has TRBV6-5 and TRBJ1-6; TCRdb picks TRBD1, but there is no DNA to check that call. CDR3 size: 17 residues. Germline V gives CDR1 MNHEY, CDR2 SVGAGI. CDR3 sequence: CASSYPRSQGAWSPLHF.

The CDR3 sequence is CASSGIIGGFYTGELFF. The V and J genes are TRBV3-1 and TRBJ2-2; TCRdb lists TRBD1, though no DNA is available to test this call. Germline CDR1 is LGHDT and CDR2 is YNNKEL (reference sequence). There are 17 residues in the CDR3.

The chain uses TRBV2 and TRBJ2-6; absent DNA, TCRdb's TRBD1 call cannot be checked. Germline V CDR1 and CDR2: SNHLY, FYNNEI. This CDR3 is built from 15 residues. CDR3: CASSPDRAGANVLTF.